The T cell receptor beta chain described here comes from a study of CD8 T cells in ankylosing spondylitis. General study points: Several highly homologous variants made up a TCR beta motif, and this motif appeared characteristic of ankylosing spondylitis blood. Earlier literature documents some of the motif variants in reactive arthritis synovial fluid and blood. Significantly higher representation of disease-linked clones was reported for matched ankylosing spondylitis synovial fluid.

Trimming at V came to 5 bases and at J to 2 bases, leaving 1 base not matched to a gene. The germline CDR1 and CDR2 sequences are SQVTM and ANQGSEA. The CDR3 runs 12 residues. TCRdb analysed the 5' RACE reads with MiXCR anew, one entry per CDR3 protein. The sample has a few hundred thousand distinct CDR3 sequences, under 25% seen once. This clonotype was seen more than once but under ten times. No antigen is known for it. This receptor was taken from a male donor with ankylosing spondylitis. Sample: blood, either unsorted or a sorted T cell fraction (not recorded which). The V call is TRBV29-1, the J call TRBJ2-7, with 9 bases that match TRBD2. CDR3 nucleotides: TGCAGCGTTTCTAGCGGGACCTACGAGCAGTACTTC. It translates to CSVSSGTYEQYF.